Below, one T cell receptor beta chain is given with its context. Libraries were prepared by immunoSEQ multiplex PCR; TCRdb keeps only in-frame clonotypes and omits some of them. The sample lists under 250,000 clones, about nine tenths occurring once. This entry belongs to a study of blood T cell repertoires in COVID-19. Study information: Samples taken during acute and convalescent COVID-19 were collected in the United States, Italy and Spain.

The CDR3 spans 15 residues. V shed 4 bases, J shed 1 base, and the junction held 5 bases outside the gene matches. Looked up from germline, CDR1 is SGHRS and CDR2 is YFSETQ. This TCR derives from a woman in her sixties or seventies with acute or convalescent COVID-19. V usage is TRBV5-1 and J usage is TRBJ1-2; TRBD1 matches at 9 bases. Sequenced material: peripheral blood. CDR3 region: CASSGGTGFNYGYTF. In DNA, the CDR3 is TGCGCCAGCAGCGGGGGGACAGGGTTTAACTATGGCTACACCTTC.